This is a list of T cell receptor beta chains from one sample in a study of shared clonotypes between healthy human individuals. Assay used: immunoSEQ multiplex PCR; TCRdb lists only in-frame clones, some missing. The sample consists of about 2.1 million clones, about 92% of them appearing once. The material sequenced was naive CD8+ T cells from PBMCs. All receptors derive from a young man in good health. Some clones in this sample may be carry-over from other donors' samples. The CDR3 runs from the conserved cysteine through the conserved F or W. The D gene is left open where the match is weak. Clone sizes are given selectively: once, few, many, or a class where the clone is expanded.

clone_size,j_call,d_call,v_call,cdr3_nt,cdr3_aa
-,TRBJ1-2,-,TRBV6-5,TGTGCCAGCAGTTACCCCAATCGGAACTATGGCTACACCTTC,CASSYPNRNYGYTF
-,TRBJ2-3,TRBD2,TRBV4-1,TGCGCCAGCAGCCGCTACCGGGGGGTGGACACAGATACGCAGTATTTT,CASSRYRGVDTDTQYF
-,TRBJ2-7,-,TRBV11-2,TGTGCCAGCAGCTTAGGGGAAGGGATCGCGTACGAGCAGTACTTC,CASSLGEGIAYEQYF
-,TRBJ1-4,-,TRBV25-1,TGTGCCAGCAGTGAATATGAAAAACTGTTTTTT,CASSEYEKLFF
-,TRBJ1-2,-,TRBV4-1,TGCGCCAGCAGCCAACCTACGACGGCTAACTATGGCTACACCTTC,CASSQPTTANYGYTF
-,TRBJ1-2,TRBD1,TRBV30,TGTGCCTGGAGTCTTTACAGGGGTAGCTACACCTTC,CAWSLYRGSYTF
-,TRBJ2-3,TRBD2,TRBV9,TGTGCCAGCAGCGTAGAGGGGGAGACTAGCGGGACAGATACGCAGTATTTT,CASSVEGETSGTDTQYF
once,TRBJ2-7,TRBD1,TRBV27,TGTGCCAGCTGGGACAGGGGGATCGGCGAGCAGTACTTC,CASWDRGIGEQYF
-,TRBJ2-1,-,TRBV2,TGTGCCAGCTTAGGGTCATTTAAAAATGAGCAGTTCTTC,CASLGSFKNEQFF
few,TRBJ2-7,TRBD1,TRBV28,TGTGCCAGCAGTTTTGACAGGGACTACGAGCAGTACTTC,CASSFDRDYEQYF
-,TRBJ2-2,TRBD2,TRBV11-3,TGTGCCAGCAGCCCCCGGGAGGCGCGAGTTACCGGGGAGCTGTTTTTT,CASSPREARVTGELFF
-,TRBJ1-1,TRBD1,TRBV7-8,TGTGCCAGCAGCCCCTTAGGACAGGGAATGCCTGAAGCTTTCTTT,CASSPLGQGMPEAFF
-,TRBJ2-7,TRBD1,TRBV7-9,TGTGCCAGCAGCGAAATCCGGGACAGCTTTTACGAGCAGTACTTC,CASSEIRDSFYEQYF
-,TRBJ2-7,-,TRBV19,TGTGCCAGTAGTGAGGGTAGCATCTACTACGAGCAGTACTTC,CASSEGSIYYEQYF
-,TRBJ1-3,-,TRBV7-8,TGTGCCAGCAGCTTAACATACGTGGATGGGGGAAACACCATATATTTT,CASSLTYVDGGNTIYF
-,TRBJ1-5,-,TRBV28,TGTGCCAGCAGTTTACCCGGAGTTATCCAGCATTTT,CASSLPGVIQHF
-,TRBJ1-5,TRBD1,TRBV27,TGCGGGACAGGGTTTAATCAGCCCCAGCATTTT,CGTGFNQPQHF
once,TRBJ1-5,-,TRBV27,TGTGCCAGCAGCACCAGGGGCAATCAGCCCCAGCATTTT,CASSTRGNQPQHF
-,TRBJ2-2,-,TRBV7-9,TGTGCCAGCAGCTTGGCGCTAGCGAGGAACACCGGGGAGCTGTTTTTT,CASSLALARNTGELFF
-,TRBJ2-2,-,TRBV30,TGTACGGGGGCTAACACCGGGGAGCTGTTTTTT,CTGANTGELFF
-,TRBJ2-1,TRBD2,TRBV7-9,TGTGCCAGCGGACTAGCGGGAGTCCGTGAGCAGTTCTTC,CASGLAGVREQFF
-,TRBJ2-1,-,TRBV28,TGTGCCAGCAAGGGACCCAGCGATGAGCAGTTCTTC,CASKGPSDEQFF
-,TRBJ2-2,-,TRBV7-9,TGTGCCAGCAGCTTGGGGGGGCGCCGCGACACCGGGGAGCTGTTTTTT,CASSLGGRRDTGELFF
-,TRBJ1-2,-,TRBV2,TGTGCCAGCAGTGATGGTCGTGACATTGCTAACTATGGCTACACCTTC,CASSDGRDIANYGYTF
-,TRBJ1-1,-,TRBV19,TGTGCCAGTAGTAGCGGAGCGTTTGAAGCTTTCTTT,CASSSGAFEAFF
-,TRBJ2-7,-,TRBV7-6,TGTGCCAGCAGCCTAGGGGGGAGCGCCTACGAGCAGTACTTC,CASSLGGSAYEQYF
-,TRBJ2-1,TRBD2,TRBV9,TGTGCCAGCAGCCATAGGCCCGGACTAGCGGTTTACAATGAGCAGTTCTTC,CASSHRPGLAVYNEQFF
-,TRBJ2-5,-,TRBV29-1,TGCAGCGTTGAAGATGCCTACCCAGAGACCCAGTACTTC,CSVEDAYPETQYF
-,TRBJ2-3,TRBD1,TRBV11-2,TGTGCCAGCAGGGAAACCGGGACAGTTTTCCGGGATACGCAGTATTTT,CASRETGTVFRDTQYF
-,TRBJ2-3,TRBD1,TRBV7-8,TGTGCCAGCAGCTTAGAAGACAGGGCCACAGATACGCAGTATTTT,CASSLEDRATDTQYF
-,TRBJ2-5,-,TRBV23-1,TGCGCCAGCAGTCAATCGGAGCAGGGCACCGAGACCCAGTACTTC,CASSQSEQGTETQYF
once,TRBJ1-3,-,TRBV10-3,TGTGCCATCAGTGATCCTGGTTCCGGAAACACCATATATTTT,CAISDPGSGNTIYF
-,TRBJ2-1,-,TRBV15,TGTGCCACCAGCAGAGATTGGAATGAGCAGTTCTTC,CATSRDWNEQFF
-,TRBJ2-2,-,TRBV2,TGTGCCAGCAGTGTTACAGGGGAGCTGTTTTTT,CASSVTGELFF
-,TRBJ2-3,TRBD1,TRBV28,TGTGCCAGCAGTTCACCCAGGGGGACAGATACGCAGTATTTT,CASSSPRGTDTQYF
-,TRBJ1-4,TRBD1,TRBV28,TGTGCCAGCAACGTAGACAGGGACTCAGAAAAACTGTTTTTT,CASNVDRDSEKLFF
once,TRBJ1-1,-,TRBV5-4,TGTGCCAGCAGCTGGTTCGGGGGAAACACTGAAGCTTTCTTT,CASSWFGGNTEAFF